This passage covers 7 T cell receptor beta chains from one sample sequenced in a study of liver allograft versus peripheral blood T cells (dated by TCRdb to 2020 to 2021). Background for the entire study: T cell receptor repertoires present within transplanted livers were compared with repertoires in the peripheral blood of liver transplant recipients.

Sequencing used an Illumina MiSeq. Using fastp trimming at Q25 and MiXCR clonotype assembly, TCRdb reanalyzed the public sequencing data and kept in-frame beta chains. Merged by CDR3 protein, the rows form single entries marked with the most common genes and DNA. This sample is represented by some 14,000 distinct CDR3 sequences; approximately 20% of them were singletons. Roughly 6% of the sample goes to the ten largest clones. The receptors here all came from a human patient who had a liver transplant. Some T cells may originate with the graft donor following a transplant.

This chain uses TRBV19 with TRBJ2-1; 7 bases fit TRBD1. Trimming at V came to 6 bases and at J to 12 bases, leaving 14 bases not matched to a gene. From germline, CDR1 is LNHDA and CDR2 SQIVND (reference sequence). CDR3 size: 14 residues. In DNA form, the CDR3 reads TGTGCCAGTAGGGTTCCAGGGGGAGCCGATCGGCAGTTCTTC. It is translated as CASRVPGGADRQFF.

CDR3 loop: CASSGLEAFF. In DNA, the CDR3 is TGTGCCAGCAGCGGCCTTGAAGCTTTCTTT. The V and J genes are TRBV7-2 and TRBJ1-1; D unresolved. Per the germline V gene, CDR1 is SGHTA and CDR2 is FQGNSA. V lost 5 bases to trimming and J lost 7 bases, with 5 bases between them. This CDR3 comprises 10 residues.

J is TRBJ2-2 and V is TRBV11-2, with D tentatively TRBD1 or TRBD2 (6 bases each). V was pared by 1 base and J by 8 bases, with 20 bases between. This CDR3 has 17 residues. CDR1 is SGHAT, CDR2 FQNNGV, per germline. CDR3 sequence: CASSLVFVRTGAGELFF. Here the CDR3 DNA reads TGTGCCAGCAGCTTAGTTTTCGTCAGAACGGGGGCAGGGGAGCTGTTTTTT.

At least ten counts were recorded for this clonotype. The rearrangement uses TRBV18 and TRBJ1-2, with D possibly being TRBD1 (5 bases). Germline V gene lookup returns CDR1 KGHSH and CDR2 LQKENI. The CDR3 length is 15 residues. V dropped 2 bases and J dropped 4 bases, with 14 bases sitting between them. CDR3 in DNA: TGTGCCAGCTCACCAGATCGCCAGGGCCTCTATGGCTACACCTTC. This sequence encodes CASSPDRQGLYGYTF.

By proportion, this clonotype is medium-sized (0.01 to 0.1%). J is TRBJ2-7 and V is TRBV18, with a possible D match to TRBD1 (6 bases). In germline, CDR1 is KGHSH, CDR2 LQKENI. Trimming removed 3 bases from V and 4 bases from J, with 10 bases in between. The CDR3 totals 13 residues. CDR3 protein: CASSPGAGYEQYF. Here the CDR3 DNA reads TGTGCCAGCTCACCGGGGGCAGGGTACGAGCAGTACTTC.

This clonotype was picked up a small number of times. CDR3 DNA sequence: TGTGCCAGCAGCCGGACTAGTAGCAATGAGCAGTTCTTC. Its protein is CASSRTSSNEQFF. The chain couples TRBV5-5 to TRBJ2-1; 7 bases are a match to TRBD2. Germline assignment: CDR1 SGHKS and CDR2 YYEKEE (reference sequence). CDR3 length equals 13 residues. V gave up 4 bases and J gave up 6 bases; unmatched junction bases: 4.

This clonotype showed up just a few times. This chain uses TRBV6-2 or TRBV6-3 with TRBJ1-2; D remains ambiguous. The V and J ends lost 7 bases and 6 bases respectively, with 18 bases between them. CDR1 and CDR2 from the germline V gene are MNHEY and SVGEGT. This CDR3 contains 14 residues. The CDR3 sequence: CASIPSSTENGYTF. Here the CDR3 DNA reads TGTGCCAGCATCCCCTCCTCGACTGAAAATGGCTACACCTTC.